This T cell receptor (beta chain) was observed in a study of blood T cell repertoires in COVID-19. At the level of the study: Sites in the United States, Italy and Spain provided acute and convalescent COVID-19 samples.

Assay: immunoSEQ multiplex PCR; the TCRdb copy retains only in-frame clones and omits some. The sample has more than 300,000 clones, about nine tenths seen once. With V trimmed by 5 bases and J by 6 bases, 7 bases remained unmatched. The CDR3 contains 16 residues. The germline V gene encodes CDR1 ENHRY and CDR2 SYGVKD. The chain uses TRBV10-3 and TRBJ2-1; 13 positions match TRBD2. The sample comprised PBMCs or T cells enriched from blood (not recorded which). The receptor comes from a man aged 30-40 years who had recovered from COVID-19. The CDR3 reads CAISRTSGSGGNEQFF. CDR3 nucleotides: TGTGCCATCAGTCGGACTAGCGGGAGTGGTGGCAATGAGCAGTTCTTC.